These T cell receptor beta chains were read from a single sample in a study of T-cell reconstitution after alpha-beta-depleted transplantation in children. TCRdb reprocessed the PCR reads with MiXCR, giving one entry per CDR3 protein. The repertoire holds 780,000 or so distinct CDR3 sequences, with approximately 15% as singletons. The source was PBMCs, mostly from graft donor cells, collected 360 days after TCRalphabeta/CD19-depleted stem cell transplant. All receptors come from a male patient under 18 who had a stem cell transplant for acute lymphoblastic leukemia, so the T cells may come from the graft donor. The CDR3 runs from the conserved cysteine through the conserved F or W. The D gene is left open where the match is weak. Clone size is given for some rows only: seen once, a few or many times, or a class if the clone is expanded.

TRBJ2-3 TRBV6-1 . . CASSPGQPGSDTQYF TGTGCCAGCAGCCCCGGACAGCCTGGATCAGATACGCAGTATTTT
TRBJ2-7 TRBV20-1 few . CSAHGQNYEQYF TGCAGTGCCCACGGACAGAACTACGAGCAGTACTTC
TRBJ2-1 TRBV12-3/TRBV12-4 many . CASGRSYNEQFF TGTGCCAGCGGACGCTCCTACAATGAGCAGTTCTTC
TRBJ2-7 TRBV18 many . CASSPGLASSYEQYF TGTGCCAGCTCACCAGGGCTAGCTTCCTCCTACGAGCAGTACTTC
TRBJ2-1 TRBV20-1 few . CSARVSLGYNEQFF TGCAGTGCCCGAGTATCCCTAGGGTACAATGAGCAGTTCTTC
TRBJ1-3 TRBV7-8 . . CASSLRIGYGNTIYF TGTGCCAGCAGCTTACGAATCGGTTACGGAAACACCATATATTTT
TRBJ2-5 TRBV7-3 many TRBD2 CASADSGWETQYF TGTGCCAGCGCGGATAGCGGGTGGGAGACCCAGTACTTC
TRBJ2-1 TRBV13 . . CTCSLRSVLSRVSYNEQFF TGTACCTGCAGCTTAAGGAGCGTTCTATCAAGGGTCTCCTACAATGAGCAGTTCTTC
TRBJ2-1 TRBV4-1 . TRBD2 CASSQDWASGNNEQFF TGCGCCAGCAGCCAAGATTGGGCTAGCGGGAACAATGAGCAGTTCTTC
TRBJ2-3 TRBV20-1 many . CSARENLGSNARTADTQYF TGCAGTGCTAGAGAGAATCTGGGTAGCAACGCACGCACGGCAGATACGCAGTATTTT
TRBJ2-1 TRBV18 few . CASSPLQAVKQVYEQFF TGTGCCAGCTCACCACTCCAAGCGGTAAAACAGGTCTATGAGCAGTTCTTC
TRBJ1-1 TRBV6-5 few . CASSFDRAMNTEAFF TGTGCCAGCAGTTTCGACAGAGCCATGAACACTGAAGCTTTCTTT
TRBJ2-2 TRBV2 many . CASSPGAYGTGELFF TGTGCCAGCAGCCCGGGGGCGTATGGCACCGGGGAGCTGTTTTTT